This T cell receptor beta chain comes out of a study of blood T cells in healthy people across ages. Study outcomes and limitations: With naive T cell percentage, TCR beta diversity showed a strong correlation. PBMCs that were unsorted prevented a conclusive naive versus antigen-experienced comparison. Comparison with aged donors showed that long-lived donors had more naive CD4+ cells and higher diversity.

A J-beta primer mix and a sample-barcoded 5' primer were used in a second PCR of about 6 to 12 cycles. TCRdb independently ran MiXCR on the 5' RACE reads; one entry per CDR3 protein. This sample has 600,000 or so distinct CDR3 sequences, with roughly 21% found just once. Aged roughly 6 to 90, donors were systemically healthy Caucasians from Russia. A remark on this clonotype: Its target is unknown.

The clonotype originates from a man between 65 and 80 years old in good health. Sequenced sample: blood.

CDR3 DNA: TGTGCCAGCAGTCCCCGTTCCCTTGATACGCAGTATTTT. Its translation: CASSPRSLDTQYF. The chain recombines TRBV6-6 with TRBJ2-3; D not certain. Germline CDR1 reads MNHNY; CDR2 reads SVGAGI (reference sequence). The V and J ends lost 5 bases and 6 bases respectively, with 12 bases between them. This CDR3 is built from 13 residues.